The entry below describes one T cell receptor beta chain. This clone is a singleton in its sample. The antigen this receptor binds is unknown. No quality values exist for individual bases; no much larger clone is one base distant. The CDR3 sequence holds 15 residues, the cysteine and phenylalanine included. Here the CDR3 DNA is all that survives: 45 bases in frame from base 1. CDR1 and CDR2, per the germline V gene, are ENHRY and SYGVKD. V sheds 3 bases and J sheds 5 bases, leaving 16 bases between their ends. Library prep was done by the immunoSEQ multiplex PCR assay. Following the manufacturer's protocol, the hsTCRB Kit was used to amplify rearranged TCR beta chain sequences. An Illumina MiSeq was used to sequence the TCRB libraries. The source study handled its data this way. Demultiplexing, trimming and gene mapping were performed with the kit vendor's proprietary platform. TCRdb took over this immuneACCESS table, retaining in-frame rearrangements with V and J assigned. Such tables are incomplete; in checked studies, under half of the missing clones stem from an unresolved V gene, and the remainder is unexplained. That table gives V, J and clone size, and the DNA gave D and trimming. Within this sample are roughly 60,000 clones, with under 90% of them counted one time only. 6.2% of the sample goes to the ten largest clones.

The data derive from a study of a mutant IDH1 vaccine in newly diagnosed glioma (dated by TCRdb to about 2021). In terms of the full investigation: Patients received eight vaccinations in weeks 1, 3, 5, 7, 11, 15, 19 and 23, corresponding to visits V03 through V10. Vaccination started 4-6 weeks after radiotherapy alone, or was given together with temozolomide cycles in the groups whose treatment included chemotherapy. Of the approximately 34 patients who were treated, about 62% were male and approximately 40% were female, and the mean age was around 41 years. Before enrollment, most patients had been given radiochemotherapy with temozolomide as standard therapy, while the rest had received either radiotherapy alone or temozolomide alone. Peripheral blood was collected at six visits: V03 (baseline), V05, V07, V10, V12 and V13. Longitudinal TCRB deep sequencing was done for 25 to 30 treated patients, wherever samples were available for exploratory analyses. The full study reports these points: Availability determined which PBMC samples were chosen for TCRB deep sequencing. It was noted by the authors that analyses of patient blood samples could not be reproduced owing to sample limitations. Vaccine-induced immune responses across multiple MHC alleles were detected in around 92% of patients. Pseudoprogression appeared unrelated to alterations in the top peripheral T cell clonotypes detected by TCRB sequencing.

In the paper's terms, the time point label means: week 23, last vaccination. Each vaccine dose was 300 ug of a 20-mer mutant IDH1 peptide in Montanide, given subcutaneously with topical imiquimod. Donors had newly diagnosed WHO grade 3 or 4 IDH1-mutant astrocytomas with loss of nuclear ATRX. The samples were drawn from NOA16, a multicentre, single-arm, open-label phase I trial in Germany that tested a mutant IDH1 peptide vaccine in humans for the first time. The DNeasy Blood and Tissue Kit was used to extract genomic DNA from EDTA blood for TCRB sequencing. This material consisted of PBMCs, taken from a glioma patient whose treatment included an IDH1 peptide vaccine. This receptor was obtained from a man aged 40-49 years with glioma. The chain employs TRBV10-3 and TRBJ2-5; the D region possibly corresponds to TRBD1 (6 bases align). The DNA sequence reads TGTGCCATCAGTGATAGTACCCAGGGGTCGGAGACCCAGTACTTC. This is translated as CAISDSTQGSETQYF.